The following is a T cell receptor (beta chain) sequence with its context. CDR3 length: 15 amino acids. The ends were cut back, 4 bases at V and 5 bases at J, with 17 bases in the middle. The germline gives CDR1 SGHDN, CDR2 FVKESK. These data are taken from a study of T cells in Graves' hyperthyroidism and ophthalmopathy. There were TCR beta CDR3 regions amplified from RNA transcripts. A first-round RT-PCR of the TCR CDR3 used the HTBI primer set. TCRdb independently ran MiXCR on the multiplex PCR reads; one entry per CDR3 protein. The table records about 520,000 distinct CDR3 sequences, around 21% of them present only once. Absence of ophthalmopathy progression within 18 months defined stable Graves' hyperthyroidism. Hyperthyroidism patients were newly diagnosed, had disease duration under 2 months, and were aged 18 to 65 years. This sample holds PBMCs from roughly 10 ml fresh peripheral blood.

The chain employs TRBV14 and TRBJ1-1; D is unclear. This TCR was recovered from a man between 18 and 29 years old with Graves' hyperthyroidism. The source material was blood. CDR3 nucleotides: TGTGCCAGCAGCCCAAGAATTGCTGTCGGGACTGAAGCTTTCTTT. Amino acid sequence: CASSPRIAVGTEAFF.